This T cell receptor (beta chain) derives from a study of shared clonotypes between healthy human individuals. Findings of the study overall: Unshared clonotypes carried lower generation probabilities than those common to all four donors.

Sequenced by immunoSEQ multiplex PCR; TCRdb stores in-frame clones only, minus some. Of about 700,000 clones in the sample, under 80% were seen once. The CDR3 spans 17 residues. The junction had 9 bases not matched to a gene; V was cut back by 4 bases and J by 3 bases. CDR1 and CDR2 (germline): SGHRS, YFSETQ. As regards this clone: Its specificity is not known.

The chain joins TRBV5-1 to TRBJ2-7, with 14 nucleotides matching TRBD2. The clonotype comes from a woman aged 25-40 years in good health. The source material was memory CD4+ T cells sorted from blood. Regarding subset: CD45RA-negative fraction. CDR3 in DNA: TGCGCCAGCAGCCCTGGACTAGCGGGAGGTTCTATCTACGAGCAGTACTTC. Its translation is CASSPGLAGGSIYEQYF.